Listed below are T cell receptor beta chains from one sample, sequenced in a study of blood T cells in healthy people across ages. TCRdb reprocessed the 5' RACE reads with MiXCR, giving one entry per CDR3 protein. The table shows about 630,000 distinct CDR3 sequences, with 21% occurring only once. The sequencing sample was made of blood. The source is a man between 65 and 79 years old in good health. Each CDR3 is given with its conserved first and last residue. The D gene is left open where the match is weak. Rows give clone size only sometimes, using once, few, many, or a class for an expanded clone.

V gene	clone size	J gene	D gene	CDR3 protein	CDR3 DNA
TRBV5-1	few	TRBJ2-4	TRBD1	CASSGMGQEPPLAKNIQYF	TGCGCCAGCAGCGGGATGGGACAGGAGCCACCCCTAGCCAAAAACATTCAGTACTTC
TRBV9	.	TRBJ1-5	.	CASSVAGANQPQHF	TGTGCCAGCAGCGTCGCAGGGGCCAATCAGCCCCAGCATTTT
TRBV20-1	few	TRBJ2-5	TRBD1	CSARLRGQETQYF	TGCAGTGCTAGACTCAGGGGGCAAGAGACCCAGTACTTC
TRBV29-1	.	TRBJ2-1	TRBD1	CSVRTGGDEQFF	TGCAGCGTTAGGACAGGGGGCGATGAGCAGTTCTTC
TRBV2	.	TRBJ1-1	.	CASNQVTNTEAFF	TGTGCCAGTAATCAGGTTACGAACACTGAAGCTTTCTTT
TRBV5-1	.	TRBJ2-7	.	CASSPGQFEQYF	TGCGCCAGCAGCCCGGGACAATTCGAGCAGTACTTC
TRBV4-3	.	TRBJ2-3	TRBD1	CASSQLQGQGADTQYF	TGCGCCAGCAGCCAGCTCCAAGGACAGGGGGCAGATACGCAGTATTTT
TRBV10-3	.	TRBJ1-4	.	CAISETGINEKLFF	TGTGCCATCAGTGAAACAGGGATTAATGAAAAACTGTTTTTT
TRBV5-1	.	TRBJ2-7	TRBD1	CASSSSTGTAIEQYF	TGCGCCAGCAGCTCATCGACAGGGACGGCGATCGAGCAGTACTTC
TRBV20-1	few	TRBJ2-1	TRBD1	CSATTGTGTYNEQFF	TGCAGTGCTACTACCGGGACAGGGACCTACAATGAGCAGTTCTTC
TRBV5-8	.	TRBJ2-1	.	CASSPLSAVGNEQFF	TGTGCCAGCAGCCCCCTATCGGCCGTAGGCAATGAGCAGTTCTTC
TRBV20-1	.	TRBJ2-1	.	CSAKKSGLSYSEQFF	TGCAGTGCTAAGAAGAGCGGGCTCTCCTACAGTGAGCAGTTCTTC
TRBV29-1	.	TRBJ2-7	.	CSVEDPQGSYEQYF	TGCAGCGTTGAGGATCCCCAGGGAAGCTACGAGCAGTACTTC